The source of this TCR beta chain is a study of neurological immune-mediated disorders. This clonotype was observed at least ten times. Its specificity is not known. From 2 million PBMCs stored at -80 C, the unsorted libraries were generated. Deletions cut 6 bases from V and 1 base from J, with 15 bases between. This CDR3 contains 15 residues. CDR1 is MDHEN, CDR2 SYDVKM, per germline. TCRdb reprocessed the 5' RACE reads via MiXCR and lists one record per CDR3 protein. The sample comprises more than 45,000 distinct CDR3 sequences, roughly 4.3% of which are singletons, and about 3% rests with the top ten. Study observations and caveats: Expanded clones shared no CDR3 amino acid sequences across subjects, suggesting private repertoires in all groups. Among 34 multiple sclerosis patients, 18 had repertoires that phylogenetic grouping placed in one related-CDR3 cluster, a possible signature. HTLV-1-associated myelopathy had the most TCR clonal expansion, whereas multiple sclerosis had the least (lower than in healthy controls).

The receptor's source is a man in his forties or fifties with multiple sclerosis. The chain joins TRBV28 to TRBJ1-1, with unresolved D. The sample consisted of PBMCs. CDR3 nucleotide sequence: TGTGCCAGCAGCTCCGAGAGCCTCCCGAACACTGAAGCTTTCTTT. Protein product: CASSSESLPNTEAFF.